The clone carrying this T cell receptor beta chain appeared a few times. This record belongs to a study of shared clonotypes between healthy human individuals. Here immunoSEQ multiplex PCR was the method, and the copy in TCRdb shows in-frame clones only, minus some. The data hold some 200,000 clones, with approximately 70% observed a single time. This CDR3 has 15 residues. Trimming took 5 bases from V and 2 from J, leaving 15 bases between them. Germline V CDR1 and CDR2: SEHNR, FQNEAQ (reference sequence). The chain links TRBV7-9 to TRBJ1-2; D is undetermined. The clonotype comes from a man under 40 in good health. Sequenced input: memory CD4+ T cells sorted from blood. Noted subset: CD45RA-negative fraction. As DNA, the CDR3 is TGTGCCAGCAGCCCCCTCGCCGGGCTAAACTATGGCTACACCTTC. This gives the protein CASSPLAGLNYGYTF.